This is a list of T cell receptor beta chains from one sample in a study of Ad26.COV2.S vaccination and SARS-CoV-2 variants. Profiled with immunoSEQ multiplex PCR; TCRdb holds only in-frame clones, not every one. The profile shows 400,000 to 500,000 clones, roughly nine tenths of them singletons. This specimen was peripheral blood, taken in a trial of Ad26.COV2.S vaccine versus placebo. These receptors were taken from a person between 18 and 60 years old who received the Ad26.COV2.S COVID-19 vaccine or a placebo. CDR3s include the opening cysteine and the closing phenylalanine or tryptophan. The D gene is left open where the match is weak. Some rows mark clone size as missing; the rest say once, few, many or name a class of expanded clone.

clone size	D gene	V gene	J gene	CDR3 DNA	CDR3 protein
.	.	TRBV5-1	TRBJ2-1	TGCGCCAGTTGGGAAGCCAATGAGCAGTTCTTC	CASWEANEQFF
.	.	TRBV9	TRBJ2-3	TGTGCCAGCGGCTTCGGGTGGCGCACAGATACGCAGTATTTT	CASGFGWRTDTQYF
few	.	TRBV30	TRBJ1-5	TGTGCCTGGGACAGTGGAATTTATAGCAATCAGCCCCAGCATTTT	CAWDSGIYSNQPQHF
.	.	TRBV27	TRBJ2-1	TGTGCCAGCAGTGTTGGTAGCTCCTACAATGAGCAGTTCTTC	CASSVGSSYNEQFF
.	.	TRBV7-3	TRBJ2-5	TGTGCCAGCAGCTTAGGCGCGCGGGAAGAGACCCAGTACTTC	CASSLGAREETQYF
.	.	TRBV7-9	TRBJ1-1	TGTGCCAGCAGCCCAAGGACGGTCCATGAAGCTTTCTTT	CASSPRTVHEAFF
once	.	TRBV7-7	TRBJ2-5	TGTGCCAGCAGTCCTGGACTTAGCCGGGAGACCCAGTACTTC	CASSPGLSRETQYF
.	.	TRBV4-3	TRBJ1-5	TGCGCCAGCAGCCAAGATAGGTGGGAAATTCAGCCCCAGCATTTT	CASSQDRWEIQPQHF
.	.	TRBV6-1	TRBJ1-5	TGTGCCAGCAGTGAACTAGGTGACATGGATAGCAATCAGCCCCAGCATTTT	CASSELGDMDSNQPQHF
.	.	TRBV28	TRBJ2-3	TGTGCCAGCAGTTTTAGTGGTAGGAATCCAGATACGCAGTATTTT	CASSFSGRNPDTQYF
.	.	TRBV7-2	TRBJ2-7	TGTGCCAGCAGCCCCCAAGGGCGGACCTACGAGCAGTACTTC	CASSPQGRTYEQYF
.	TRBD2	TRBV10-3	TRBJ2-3	TGTGCCGCGACCGAGCGGGGCATCACAGATACGCAGTATTTT	CAATERGITDTQYF
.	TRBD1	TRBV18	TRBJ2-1	TGTGCCAGCTCGCCTCGACAGGGTAGAGGATATGAGCAGTTCTTC	CASSPRQGRGYEQFF
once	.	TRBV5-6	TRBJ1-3	TGTGCCAGCAGCTTGGGTGTTCCTGGAAACACCATATATTTT	CASSLGVPGNTIYF
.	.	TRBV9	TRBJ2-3	TGTGCCAGCAGCGTAGCTTCCACAGATACGCAGTATTTT	CASSVASTDTQYF
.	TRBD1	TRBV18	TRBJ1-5	TGTGCCAGCTCACTTTCGGGACAGGGGGCCGGTCAGCCCCAGCATTTT	CASSLSGQGAGQPQHF
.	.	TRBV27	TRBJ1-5	TGTGCCAGCAGTTTAAACGGGGGGAGCAATCAGCCCCAGCATTTT	CASSLNGGSNQPQHF
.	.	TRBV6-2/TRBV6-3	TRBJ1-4	TGTGCCAGCAGCCCGGGCAGGTCAACTAATGAAAAACTGTTTTTT	CASSPGRSTNEKLFF
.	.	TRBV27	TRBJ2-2	TGTGCCAGCAGTCCGGACGGACGCCTGAACACCGGGGAGCTGTTTTTT	CASSPDGRLNTGELFF
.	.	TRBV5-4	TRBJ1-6	TGTGCCAGCAGCTTGGCCGGTGGTTTAGGTTCACCCCTCCACTTT	CASSLAGGLGSPLHF
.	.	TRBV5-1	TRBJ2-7	TGCGCCAGCAGCTTGCGCCTGACAGATGCAACCTACGAGCAGTACTTC	CASSLRLTDATYEQYF
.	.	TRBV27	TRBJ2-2	TGTGCCAGCAGCCTTATGATTGGGGAGCTGTTTTTT	CASSLMIGELFF
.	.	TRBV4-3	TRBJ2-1	TGCGCCAGCAGCCAGCCTCCGGGACCCACCAATGAGCAGTTCTTC	CASSQPPGPTNEQFF
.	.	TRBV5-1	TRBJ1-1	TGCGCCAGCAGCTTGGAGGGAGCAAACACTGAAGCTTTCTTT	CASSLEGANTEAFF
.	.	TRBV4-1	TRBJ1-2	TGCGCCAGCGGGGCAGTCGCAGCTAACTATGGCTACACCTTC	CASGAVAANYGYTF
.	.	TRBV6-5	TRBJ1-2	TGTGCCAGCAGTAGAACCGGGACGGGCTATGGCTACACCTTC	CASSRTGTGYGYTF
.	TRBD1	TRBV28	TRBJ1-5	TGTGCCAGCAGTTTTAGGGCCCGAGGGGGCGCAGGTAATCAGCCCCAGCATTTT	CASSFRARGGAGNQPQHF
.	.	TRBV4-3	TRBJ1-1	TGCGCCAGCAGCCAGCAGTGGGACACTGAAGCTTTCTTT	CASSQQWDTEAFF
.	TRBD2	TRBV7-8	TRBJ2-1	TGTGCCAGCAGCTTAGGAAGGTCGAGCGGGAGCTTGAGGGAGCAGTTCTTC	CASSLGRSSGSLREQFF
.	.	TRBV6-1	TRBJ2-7	TGTGCCAGCAGTGAAGCGTTCCGACAGCTTTCCTACGAGCAGTACTTC	CASSEAFRQLSYEQYF
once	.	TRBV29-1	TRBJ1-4	TGCAGCGTTACAGATGCAACTAATGAAAAACTGTTTTTT	CSVTDATNEKLFF
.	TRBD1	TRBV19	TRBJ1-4	TGTGCCAGTAGTTCGGTACAGGGGCAGGATGAAAAACTGTTTTTT	CASSSVQGQDEKLFF
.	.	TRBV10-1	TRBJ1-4	TGCGCCAGCAGTGAGTTGGACAGCGGAGAAAATGAAAAACTGTTTTTT	CASSELDSGENEKLFF
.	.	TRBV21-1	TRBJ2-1	TGTGCCAGCAGCAAAGAACGCGCCACGTTCGGTGAGCAGTTCTTC	CASSKERATFGEQFF
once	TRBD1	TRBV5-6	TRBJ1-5	TGTGCCAGCAGCCTTGGACAGGGGGCGGCCCGGCCCCAGCATTTT	CASSLGQGAARPQHF
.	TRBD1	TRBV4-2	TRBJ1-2	TGTGCCAGCAATCACCGAGCGGGACAGGGAAATGGCTACACCTTC	CASNHRAGQGNGYTF
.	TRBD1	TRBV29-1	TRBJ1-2	TGCAGCGTTGGGGACAGGGATCCGGGCTACACCTTC	CSVGDRDPGYTF
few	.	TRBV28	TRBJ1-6	TGTGCCAGCAGTTCCTGGCGGGTACCCCTCCACTTT	CASSSWRVPLHF
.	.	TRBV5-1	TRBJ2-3	TGCGCCAGCACCCCATATCGGGTGGCAGATACGCAGTATTTT	CASTPYRVADTQYF
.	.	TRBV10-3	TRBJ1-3	TGTGCCATCGGCACAGCATACCGGGGAAACACCATATATTTT	CAIGTAYRGNTIYF
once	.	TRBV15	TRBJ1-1	TGTGCCACCAGCAGACCGGACAACTTGAACACTGAAGCTTTCTTT	CATSRPDNLNTEAFF
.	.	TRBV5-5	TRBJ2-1	TGTGCCAGCAGCTTGGGGGGGAGCAATGAGCAGTTCTTC	CASSLGGSNEQFF
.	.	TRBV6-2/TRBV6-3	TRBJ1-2	TGTGCCAGCAGTTACTCCTCCGGGCGTCGTCGTGGCTACACCTTC	CASSYSSGRRRGYTF
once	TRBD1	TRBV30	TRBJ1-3	TGTGCCTGGAAAATACAGGGGTCAGGAAACACCATATATTTT	CAWKIQGSGNTIYF
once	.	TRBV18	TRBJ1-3	TGTGCCAGCTCCTCCGGATACTTCACTGGAAACACCATATATTTT	CASSSGYFTGNTIYF
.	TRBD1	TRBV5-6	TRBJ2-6	TGTGCCAGCAGCCTAGGACAGGGGGCGGCCGGGGCCAACGTCCTGACTTTC	CASSLGQGAAGANVLTF
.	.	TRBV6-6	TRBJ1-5	TGTGCCAGCAGGATACACCTAACGGACTACAATCAGCCCCAGCATTTT	CASRIHLTDYNQPQHF
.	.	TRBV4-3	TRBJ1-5	TGCGCCAGCAGCCAAGAACTCTGGGGCAATCAGCCCCAGCATTTT	CASSQELWGNQPQHF
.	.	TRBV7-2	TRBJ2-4	TGTGCCAGCAGCTCCGGCTTAGCCAAAAACATTCAGTACTTC	CASSSGLAKNIQYF
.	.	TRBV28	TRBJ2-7	TGTGCCAGCAGTCTAGCCGAACGGCAGTACTTC	CASSLAERQYF
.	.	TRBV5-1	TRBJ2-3	TGCGCCAGCAGCTTGGCGCCCTGGGGCAGTTTCACAGATACGCAGTATTTT	CASSLAPWGSFTDTQYF
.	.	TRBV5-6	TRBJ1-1	TGTGCCAGCAGCTTGGCCCCGTATGAAGCTTTCTTT	CASSLAPYEAFF
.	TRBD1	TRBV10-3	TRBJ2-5	TGTGCCATCAGCCCCCAACAGGGGACCTACGAGACCCAGTACTTC	CAISPQQGTYETQYF